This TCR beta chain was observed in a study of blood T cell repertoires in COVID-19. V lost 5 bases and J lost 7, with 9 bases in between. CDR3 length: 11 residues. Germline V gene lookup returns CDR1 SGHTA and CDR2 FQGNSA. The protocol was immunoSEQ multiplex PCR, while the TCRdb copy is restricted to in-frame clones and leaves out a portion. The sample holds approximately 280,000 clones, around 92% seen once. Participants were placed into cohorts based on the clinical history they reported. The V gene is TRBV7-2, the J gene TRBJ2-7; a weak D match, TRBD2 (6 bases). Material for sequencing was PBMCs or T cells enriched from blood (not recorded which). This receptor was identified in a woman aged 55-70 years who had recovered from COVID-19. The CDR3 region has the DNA TGTGCCAGCAGCAATCGGGGGGAGCAGTACTTC. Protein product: CASSNRGEQYF.